This entry describes one T cell receptor beta chain. Next came a second PCR, run for roughly 6 to 11 cycles, which used a sample-barcoded 5' primer along with a J-beta primer mix. TCRdb called the 5' RACE reads again in MiXCR, with one record for every CDR3 protein. This table holds some 1 million distinct CDR3 sequences, 40% to 50% found once. Trimming stripped 1 base from V and 1 base from J, with 8 bases between. This CDR3 is 16 amino acids long. The germline V gene has CDR1 MGHRA and CDR2 YSYEKL. This record comes from a study of blood T cells in healthy people across ages. The genes are TRBV4-1 and TRBJ2-6, with TRBD1 as a possible D gene (6 bases). Sequences were obtained from blood. The clonotype was recovered from a woman aged 60-75 years in good health. CDR3 sequence reads: CASSQATGSGANVLTF. The CDR3 nucleotides are TGCGCCAGCAGCCAAGCTACAGGGTCTGGGGCCAACGTCCTGACTTTC.